Below are 28 T cell receptor beta chains sequenced from a single sample in a study of blood T cell repertoires in COVID-19. TCRdb's table, derived via immunoSEQ multiplex PCR, lists solely in-frame clones and lacks some. This table holds about 180,000 clones, 83% found once. Material: peripheral blood. Source of these receptors: a human donor in a cohort sampled during active COVID-19.

The chain combines TRBV29-1 with TRBJ2-1, with D possibly TRBD2 on 5 matching bases. The CDR3 runs 12 residues. Trimming stripped 2 bases from V and 5 bases from J, with 7 bases between. Germline V gene data show CDR1 as SQVTM and CDR2 as ANQGSEA. CDR3 in amino acids: CSVEMRDNEQFF. In nucleotides, the CDR3 is TGCAGCGTTGAAATGCGGGACAATGAGCAGTTCTTC.

The rearrangement joins TRBV19 to TRBJ1-4; D is unclear. The CDR3 consists of 14 residues. V lost 7 bases and J lost 6, with 15 bases in between. From germline, CDR1 is LNHDA and CDR2 SQIVND (reference sequence). The CDR3 DNA follows: TGTGCCAGTAATGCGCGGAGGGCCGATGAAAAACTGTTTTTT. It translates to CASNARRADEKLFF.

The gene calls are TRBV6-2 or TRBV6-3 and TRBJ2-3; 10 bases align to TRBD2. Losses at the gene ends were 2 bases for V and 4 bases for J; bases not matched to a gene: 3. CDR1 MNHEY and CDR2 SVGEGT come from the germline V gene. The CDR3 covers 15 residues. CDR3 sequence (DNA): TGTGCCAGCAGTTACGCTAGCGGGGGCCCAGATACGCAGTATTTT. Protein sequence: CASSYASGGPDTQYF.

The table lists this clone with a few counts. This chain uses TRBV27 with TRBJ1-6; D ambiguous. Looked up from germline, CDR1 is MNHEY and CDR2 is SMNVEV (reference sequence). V shed 4 bases and J shed 3 bases, with 10 bases lying between them. CDR3 length: 15 amino acids. DNA for the CDR3: TGTGCCAGCAGTTCCCGACAAGGCTATAATTCACCCCTCCACTTT. It is translated as CASSSRQGYNSPLHF.

V and J are TRBV7-2 and TRBJ2-7; D uncertain. The CDR3 covers 13 residues. The germline V gene has CDR1 SGHTA and CDR2 FQGNSA. Trimming shortened V by 1 base and J by 3 bases, and 7 bases separated the two germline ends. CDR3 DNA sequence: TGTGCCAGCAGCTTAGATCAGGACTACGAGCAGTACTTC. Its protein product is CASSLDQDYEQYF.

The rearrangement uses TRBV9 and TRBJ1-2, with a weak D call TRBD1 (6 bases). Germline V gene data show CDR1 as SGDLS and CDR2 as YYNGEE. Trimming took 4 bases from V and 7 from J, leaving 20 bases between them. This CDR3 comprises 15 residues. The CDR3 region is CASSPTGEGVAGYTF. As DNA, the CDR3 is TGTGCCAGCAGCCCTACTGGAGAGGGGGTCGCTGGCTACACCTTC.

This chain connects TRBV6-2 or TRBV6-3 to TRBJ2-7; 10 nucleotides match TRBD1. Germline V lookup: CDR1 MNHEY, CDR2 SVGEGT. There are 15 residues in the CDR3. The trim removed 2 bases at V and 9 bases at J, leaving 10 bases unmatched. In DNA form, the CDR3 reads TGTGCCAGCAGTTACCCCGGACAGGGGGGTCTCCGGCAGTACTTC. It is translated as CASSYPGQGGLRQYF.

The rearrangement links TRBV6-5 to TRBJ1-2; D call uncertain. The CDR3 sequence is 16 residues long. Per the germline V gene, CDR1 is MNHEY and CDR2 is SVGAGI. Trimming removed 0 bases at V and 3 bases at J, with 14 bases between. CDR3 protein: CASSYSLGGLDYGYTF. The CDR3 DNA sequence: TGTGCCAGCAGTTACTCCCTGGGAGGGCTCGACTATGGCTACACCTTC.

In DNA form, the CDR3 reads TGTGCCAGCAGTTTAGACCTGGGGGCGAGCTACGAGCAGTACTTC. Its protein is CASSLDLGASYEQYF. The chain uses TRBV27 and TRBJ2-7, with D possibly matching TRBD1 (6 bases). The CDR3 is 15 amino acids. Between the trimmed V and J ends, which lost 2 bases and 3 bases, there was a span of 14 bases. Germline CDR1 reads MNHEY; CDR2 reads SMNVEV (reference sequence).

The gene calls are TRBV12-5 and TRBJ2-1; 7 positions match TRBD1. The germline CDR1 and CDR2 sequences are LGHNT and FRNRAP. The CDR3 covers 16 residues. V shed 0 bases, J shed 6 bases, and the junction held 8 bases outside the gene matches. The CDR3 here is CASGLVRYRGANEQFF. The CDR3 DNA reads as TGTGCTAGTGGTTTGGTACGTTACAGGGGAGCCAATGAGCAGTTCTTC.

The gene calls are TRBV6-5 and TRBJ1-4, with a possible D match to TRBD1 (6 bases). The CDR3 loop spans 13 amino acids. Trimming took 5 bases from V and 8 from J, leaving 12 bases between them. The germline V gene has CDR1 MNHEY and CDR2 SVGAGI. CDR3 protein: CASSRTTGEKLFF. CDR3 DNA: TGTGCCAGCAGTCGCACAACAGGGGAAAAACTGTTTTTT.

The chain joins TRBV19 to TRBJ1-1; D unclear. V was cut by 5 bases and J by 0 bases, with 7 bases left in between. Germline lookup yields CDR1 LNHDA and CDR2 SQIVND (reference sequence). This CDR3 has 13 residues. CDR3 DNA sequence: TGTGCCAGTAGTGCAACGGTGAACACTGAAGCTTTCTTT. As protein: CASSATVNTEAFF.

The chain is built from TRBV14 and TRBJ2-2; no clear D. V gave up 3 bases and J gave up 1 base, with 9 bases separating them. The CDR3 is made up of 15 amino acids. Germline CDR1 reads SGHDN; CDR2 reads FVKESK. In nucleotides, the CDR3 is TGTGCCAGCAGCCATTTAGATCTGAACACCGGGGAGCTGTTTTTT. Translated, it gives CASSHLDLNTGELFF.

This chain uses TRBV5-5 with TRBJ2-7; 8 bases are shared with TRBD1. The germline V gene encodes CDR1 SGHKS and CDR2 YYEKEE (reference sequence). The length of the CDR3 is 13 residues. The V gene end was trimmed by 3 bases and the J gene end by 3 bases; junction bases not matched to a gene: 2. The CDR3 region has the DNA TGTGCCAGCAGCTCGGACAGGGTCTACGAGCAGTACTTC. It codes for CASSSDRVYEQYF.

This clone appeared a few times. This sequence joins TRBV7-2 and TRBJ2-7; weak D call: TRBD1 (6 bases). Trimming took 8 bases from V and 3 from J, leaving 14 bases between them. Germline V gene sequence: CDR1 SGHTA, CDR2 FQGNSA. The CDR3 runs 13 residues. CDR3 in DNA: TGTGCCAGCTCCAATCGACAGGTCTACGAGCAGTACTTC. As protein: CASSNRQVYEQYF. Together with reference TRBV7-2 and TRBJ2-7, the CDR3 gives the full variable domain: GAGVSQSPSNKVTEKGKDVELRCDPISGHTALYWYRQSLGQGLEFLIYFQGNSAPDKSGLPSDRFSAERTGGSVSTLTIQRTQQEDSAVYLCASSNRQVYEQYFGPGTRLTVT.

The chain joins TRBV5-1 to TRBJ2-2; no definite D call. CDR1 and CDR2 from the germline V gene are SGHRS and YFSETQ. The CDR3 contains 13 residues. The V and J ends lost 1 base and 6 bases respectively, with 7 bases between them. The CDR3 nucleotides read TGCGCCAGCAGCTTGTCAGATTCCGGGGAGCTGTTTTTT. This encodes CASSLSDSGELFF.

This chain links TRBV15 with TRBJ1-2, with TRBD1 as a possible D gene (6 bases). Germline CDR1 is LNHNV and CDR2 is YYDKDF (reference sequence). The CDR3 spans 14 residues. Trimming cost V 6 bases and J 2 bases, with 13 bases left between them. CDR3 residues: CATRGDKGNYGYTF. CDR3 nucleotides: TGTGCCACCAGAGGGGACAAGGGGAACTATGGCTACACCTTC.

The rearrangement links TRBV10-3 to TRBJ1-1, with D unresolved. Germline V gene lookup returns CDR1 ENHRY and CDR2 SYGVKD. Trimming removed 11 bases from V and 0 bases from J, with 7 bases in between. The CDR3 extends over 11 amino acids. DNA of the CDR3: TGTGCCTCAGCGGTGAACACTGAAGCTTTCTTT. Residues: CASAVNTEAFF.

The chain has TRBV3-1 (or the pseudogene TRBV3-2) and TRBJ2-7; the D gene is possibly TRBD1 (5 bases). Trimming took off 1 base at V and 6 bases at J, with 13 bases between the two ends. CDR3 length: 14 residues. From germline, CDR1 is LGHDT and CDR2 YNNKEL (reference sequence). CDR3 DNA: TGTGCCAGCAGCCAAGGTATGGGGCGTTCCGAGCAGTACTTC. Translated, it gives CASSQGMGRSEQYF.

This sequence joins TRBV19 and TRBJ2-6; unclear D gene. Trimming removed 8 bases at V and 0 bases at J, with 5 bases between. The CDR3 has 13 residues. CDR1 is LNHDA, CDR2 SQIVND, per germline (reference sequence). The CDR3 DNA sequence: TGTGCCAGTCTCCTCTCTGGGGCCAACGTCCTGACTTTC. Its translation is CASLLSGANVLTF.

The J gene is TRBJ1-2, the V gene TRBV7-2; the D gene is possibly TRBD1 (6 bases). The ends were cut back, 5 bases at V and 4 bases at J, with 11 bases in the middle. The V gene's germline CDR1 is SGHTA and CDR2 FQGNSA. This CDR3 has 13 amino acids. The CDR3 coding sequence is TGTGCCAGCAGCAAATCAGGGGTCTATGGCTACACCTTC. Its translation is CASSKSGVYGYTF.

This chain links TRBV14 with TRBJ2-7; D is ambiguous. V was shortened by 1 base and J by 6 bases, with 13 bases between the two germline ends. Germline V gene sequence: CDR1 SGHDN, CDR2 FVKESK. The CDR3 has 14 residues. The chain's CDR3 is CASSQGGRSSEQYF. Here the CDR3 DNA reads TGTGCCAGCAGCCAAGGAGGAAGGAGTTCCGAGCAGTACTTC.

The chain recombines TRBV6-2 or TRBV6-3 with TRBJ1-2; TRBD1 might be the D (6 bases). V was cut by 5 bases and J by 4 bases, with 11 bases left in between. The germline gives CDR1 MNHEY, CDR2 SVGEGT. The CDR3 spans 13 residues. The CDR3 DNA reads as TGTGCCAGCAGTCCAGGGGCGGCCTATGGCTACACCTTC. Amino acid sequence: CASSPGAAYGYTF.

This clone has just a few counts. V is TRBV6-5 and J is TRBJ1-6, with D hard to call. The CDR3 runs to 11 residues. V lost 7 bases, J lost 7 bases, and 5 bases lay in between. CDR1 is MNHEY and CDR2 is SVGAGI in the germline V gene. The CDR3 spells CASKQNSPLHF. The CDR3 DNA sequence: TGTGCCAGCAAACAGAATTCACCCCTCCACTTT.

This chain joins TRBV20-1 and TRBJ1-4; D is perhaps TRBD1 (5 bases). Germline V gene sequence: CDR1 DFQATT, CDR2 SNEGSKA (reference sequence). The CDR3 extends over 11 amino acids. V was shortened by 6 bases and J by 6 bases, with 8 bases between the two germline ends. CDR3 residues: CSAGTDEKLFF. CDR3 nucleotide sequence: TGCAGTGCCGGGACTGATGAAAAACTGTTTTTT.

This clone was seen a handful of times. The chain couples TRBV29-1 to TRBJ2-2, with D maybe TRBD1 (5 bases). The CDR3 loop spans 13 amino acids. Germline assignment: CDR1 SQVTM and CDR2 ANQGSEA. V dropped 3 bases and J dropped 4 bases, with 9 bases sitting between them. The CDR3: CSVEAGFTGELFF. The CDR3 DNA follows: TGCAGCGTTGAGGCAGGGTTCACCGGGGAGCTGTTTTTT.

The J gene is TRBJ1-3, the V gene TRBV9, with D uncertain. The germline V and J ends were trimmed by 3 bases and 0 bases, with 13 bases remaining between them. Germline CDR1 SGDLS, CDR2 YYNGEE. The CDR3 sequence is 16 residues long. The DNA of the CDR3 is TGTGCCAGCAGCGCCGGGTCCTCCTCCTCTGGAAACACCATATATTTT. It yields the protein CASSAGSSSSGNTIYF. The full variable domain, with the rest looked up from reference TRBV9 and TRBJ1-3, is DSGVTQTPKHLITATGQRVTLRCSPRSGDLSVYWYQQSLDQGLQFLIQYYNGEERAKGNILERFSAQQFPDLHSELNLSSLELGDSALYFCASSAGSSSSGNTIYFGEGSWLTVV.

The chain is built from TRBV28 and TRBJ2-7; maybe TRBD1 (6 bases). This CDR3 contains 14 residues. V lost 2 bases, J lost 4 bases, and 12 bases lay in between. Per germline, CDR1 MDHEN and CDR2 SYDVKM. Here the CDR3 DNA reads TGTGCCAGCAGTTTAATCCAGGGGCAATACGAGCAGTACTTC. It encodes CASSLIQGQYEQYF.